These T cell receptor beta chains were read from a single sample in a study of blood T cell repertoires in COVID-19. Measured with immunoSEQ multiplex PCR; TCRdb has only the in-frame clones, and not every one. In the table there are more than 200,000 clones, around four fifths of which are singletons. The sample consisted of peripheral blood. The receptors were gathered from a woman aged 50 to 60 with acute or convalescent COVID-19. Each CDR3 is given with its conserved first and last residue. The D gene is left open where the match is weak. Only part of the rows carry a size: once, few, many, or a class if the clone is expanded.

CDR3 protein,CDR3 DNA,J gene,D gene,clone size,V gene
CASSQEGGEETQYF,TGCGCCAGCAGCCAAGAGGGGGGAGAGGAGACCCAGTACTTC,TRBJ2-5,-,-,TRBV4-1
CASSLAFTSGRSNEQFF,TGTGCCAGCAGCTTGGCCTTCACTAGCGGGAGGAGCAATGAGCAGTTCTTC,TRBJ2-1,TRBD2,-,TRBV5-4
CASSLGTEGSFDTQYF,TGTGCCAGCTCACTTGGGACAGAAGGGAGTTTTGATACGCAGTATTTT,TRBJ2-3,TRBD1,-,TRBV18
CASRLDRNQPQHF,TGTGCCAGCAGATTAGACAGAAATCAGCCCCAGCATTTT,TRBJ1-5,-,-,TRBV6-5
CASSVEGSGYYEQYF,TGTGCCAGCAGCGTAGAGGGTAGCGGTTACTACGAGCAGTACTTC,TRBJ2-7,-,few,TRBV9
CASSSYRGSGANVLTF,TGTGCCAGCAGTTCGTACAGGGGGTCTGGGGCCAACGTCCTGACTTTC,TRBJ2-6,TRBD1,-,TRBV6-5
CASSSRNRGQDGYTF,TGTGCCAGCAGTTCCAGAAATAGGGGGCAGGATGGCTACACCTTC,TRBJ1-2,TRBD1,-,TRBV6-5
CATSRGTGANYGYTF,TGTGCCACCAGCAGAGGGACAGGGGCTAACTATGGCTACACCTTC,TRBJ1-2,TRBD1,-,TRBV15
CASSPFFVGQTSYEQYF,TGTGCCAGCAGTCCCTTTTTTGTGGGACAAACATCCTACGAGCAGTACTTC,TRBJ2-7,-,-,TRBV27
CASSDTILASTYNEQFF,TGTGCCAGCAGTGACACCATACTAGCGAGTACGTACAATGAGCAGTTCTTC,TRBJ2-1,TRBD2,-,TRBV6-4
CASSPGHYTDTQYF,TGTGCCAGCAGCCCTGGACATTACACAGATACGCAGTATTTT,TRBJ2-3,-,-,TRBV5-5
CASSPWTGPGNTIYF,TGTGCCAGCAGTCCGTGGACAGGTCCTGGAAACACCATATATTTT,TRBJ1-3,TRBD1,-,TRBV27
CASSQGGSSETDTQYF,TGTGCCAGCAGCCAAGGAGGGTCTAGCGAGACAGATACGCAGTATTTT,TRBJ2-3,-,-,TRBV4-2
CASSARDRGVGTDTQYF,TGTGCCAGCAGTGCCAGGGACAGGGGTGTGGGCACAGATACGCAGTATTTT,TRBJ2-3,TRBD1,-,TRBV25-1
CASSYSGGATNYGYTF,TGTGCCAGCAGTTACTCGGGGGGGGCGACTAACTATGGCTACACCTTC,TRBJ1-2,-,-,TRBV6-5
CASSQESRTYNSPLHF,TGTGCCAGCAGCCAAGAGTCCAGAACCTATAATTCACCCCTCCACTTT,TRBJ1-6,-,-,TRBV3-1/TRBV3-2
CASSLRRADGYTF,TGTGCCAGCAGTTTACGGAGGGCGGATGGCTACACCTTC,TRBJ1-2,-,-,TRBV12-3/TRBV12-4
CASSEPWTSGIFNEQFF,TGCGCCAGCAGTGAGCCCTGGACTAGCGGGATATTTAATGAGCAGTTCTTC,TRBJ2-1,TRBD2,-,TRBV10-2
CASSLAVRGAPLHF,TGCGCCAGCAGCTTGGCCGTAAGGGGCGCACCCCTCCACTTT,TRBJ1-6,-,-,TRBV5-1
CAWSVLRGAKNIQYF,TGTGCCTGGAGTGTCTTAAGGGGGGCCAAAAACATTCAGTACTTC,TRBJ2-4,-,-,TRBV30
CASSQGVMNTEAFF,TGTGCCAGCAGCCAGGGGGTCATGAACACTGAAGCTTTCTTT,TRBJ1-1,TRBD1,-,TRBV5-6
CASSLASSFTDTQYF,TGTGCCAGCAGTTTGGCTAGCTCCTTCACAGATACGCAGTATTTT,TRBJ2-3,-,-,TRBV28
CASSYTLMTSGSRYEQYF,TGTGCCAGCAGCTACACCCTAATGACTAGCGGGAGTAGGTACGAGCAGTACTTC,TRBJ2-7,TRBD2,-,TRBV5-8
CSVEPVPSAGGYTF,TGCAGCGTTGAACCAGTCCCTAGCGCGGGGGGCTACACCTTC,TRBJ1-2,-,once,TRBV29-1
CASSPALDRGTEAFF,TGTGCCAGCTCACCGGCGCTCGACAGGGGCACTGAAGCTTTCTTT,TRBJ1-1,TRBD1,-,TRBV18
CASTAGDFRTDTQYF,TGTGCCAGCACCGCAGGGGATTTCCGCACAGATACGCAGTATTTT,TRBJ2-3,-,-,TRBV27
CASSSRDRGHNEQFF,TGTGCCAGCAGTTCACGGGACAGGGGTCACAATGAGCAGTTCTTC,TRBJ2-1,TRBD1,-,TRBV6-5
CASSQPPGQVAETQYF,TGTGCCAGCAGCCAACCTCCGGGACAGGTGGCGGAGACCCAGTACTTC,TRBJ2-5,TRBD1,once,TRBV14
CASSIGGLYNEQFF,TGTGCCAGTAGTATAGGAGGACTATACAATGAGCAGTTCTTC,TRBJ2-1,-,-,TRBV19
CASSLYKNTEAFF,TGTGCCAGCAGTTTATACAAGAACACTGAAGCTTTCTTT,TRBJ1-1,-,-,TRBV27
CASSESRASGNYEQYF,TGCGCCAGCAGTGAGTCTCGGGCTAGCGGGAACTACGAGCAGTACTTC,TRBJ2-7,TRBD2,-,TRBV10-2
CASSDYGKGQPQHF,TGTGCCAGCAGTGATTATGGTAAGGGGCAGCCCCAGCATTTT,TRBJ1-5,-,-,TRBV6-1
CASSLTTRDTIYF,TGCGCCAGCAGCCTAACAACTCGGGACACCATATATTTT,TRBJ1-3,-,-,TRBV5-1
CASSPNLGGQTNSPLHF,TGTGCCAGCAGCCCGAATTTAGGGGGACAGACAAATTCACCCCTCCACTTT,TRBJ1-6,TRBD1,-,TRBV3-1/TRBV3-2
CASSDTGHKTEAFF,TGCGCCAGCAGCGACACGGGACACAAGACTGAAGCTTTCTTT,TRBJ1-1,-,-,TRBV5-1
CASSLEGGHNEQFF,TGTGCCAGCAGCTTAGAAGGGGGTCACAATGAGCAGTTCTTC,TRBJ2-1,-,-,TRBV7-9
CASSQGQGLRAFF,TGTGCCAGCAGCCAGGGGCAGGGACTTAGAGCTTTCTTT,TRBJ1-1,-,-,TRBV3-1/TRBV3-2
CASSRTSGIQETQYF,TGTGCCAGCAGCCGGACTAGCGGGATCCAAGAGACCCAGTACTTC,TRBJ2-5,TRBD2,-,TRBV4-2
CAMSQLTTYEQYF,TGTGCCATGTCCCAACTTACGACCTACGAGCAGTACTTC,TRBJ2-7,-,-,TRBV2
CASSFVTGGIGEQFF,TGTGCCAGCAGCTTCGTGACAGGGGGTATAGGTGAGCAGTTCTTC,TRBJ2-1,TRBD1,-,TRBV5-4
CASSDYSNTGELFF,TGTGCCAGCAGTGATTACTCCAACACCGGGGAGCTGTTTTTT,TRBJ2-2,-,-,TRBV2
CASSVGAGAGTDTQYF,TGTGCCAGCAGCGTAGGGGCGGGAGCTGGCACAGATACGCAGTATTTT,TRBJ2-3,TRBD2,once,TRBV9
CASRGTGGADGNTIYF,TGTGCCAGCAGGGGGACAGGGGGCGCAGATGGAAACACCATATATTTT,TRBJ1-3,TRBD1,-,TRBV2
CATSDATRTIADTQYF,TGTGCCACCAGTGATGCTACTAGGACTATCGCAGATACGCAGTATTTT,TRBJ2-3,-,-,TRBV24-1
CASSYRLTGAEQFF,TGTGCCAGCAGTTACCGATTGACAGGGGCTGAGCAGTTCTTC,TRBJ2-1,TRBD1,-,TRBV6-5
CASSQEPVAAGELFF,TGTGCCAGCAGCCAAGAGCCGGTAGCAGCCGGGGAGCTGTTTTTT,TRBJ2-2,-,-,TRBV4-2
CSGGGDSSYNEQFF,TGCAGCGGAGGGGGGGATAGCTCCTACAATGAGCAGTTCTTC,TRBJ2-1,-,-,TRBV29-1